This T cell receptor (beta chain) emerged from a study of T cell changes during pregnancy in multiple sclerosis. Germline V gene lookup returns CDR1 MNHNY and CDR2 SVGAGI (reference sequence). V lost 2 bases to trimming and J lost 0 bases, with 13 bases between them. The CDR3 is 16 amino acids. Repertoires were generated with immunoSEQ multiplex PCR, while TCRdb's copy carries only in-frame clones and drops some. Among tens of thousands of clones listed, about 95% were seen once. The V and J genes are TRBV6-6 and TRBJ1-1; TRBD1 might be the D (5 bases). This receptor was obtained from a female donor with multiple sclerosis, enrolled in a pregnancy study. The sequenced sample was peripheral blood, obtained in the third trimester of pregnancy. CDR3 amino acids: CASSYLLDTLNTEAFF. The CDR3 bases are TGTGCCAGCAGTTACCTCCTGGACACCCTGAACACTGAAGCTTTCTTT.